The clone carrying this TCR beta chain was detected a few times. The data are from a study of blood T cell repertoires in COVID-19. Across the study: Samples came from the United States, Italy and Spain, spanning acute and convalescent COVID-19.

In germline, CDR1 is LGHDT, CDR2 YNNKEL (reference sequence). The CDR3 spans 15 residues. Trimming took 1 base from V and 5 from J, leaving 11 bases between them. Authors' methods: Scientists estimated how many nucleated cells there were by amplifying reference gene primers. Produced via immunoSEQ multiplex PCR; TCRdb's table is partial and in-frame only. Clonal size and the V and J genes are those of that table, whereas D and trimming came from the DNA. The table has over 110,000 clones, approximately 79% seen once. The chain has TRBV3-1 (or the pseudogene TRBV3-2) and TRBJ1-4; tentative D call: TRBD1 (6 bases). This TCR came from a man in his sixties with acute or convalescent COVID-19. The material sequenced was peripheral blood. CDR3 region: CASSQAGGANEKLFF. CDR3 bases: TGTGCCAGCAGCCAAGCGGGGGGCGCGAATGAAAAACTGTTTTTT.